This TCR beta chain is from a study of PD-1 blockade in mismatch repair-deficient tumors. Mismatch repair deficiency was confirmed in all patients, by PCR or immunohistochemistry. CDR1 and CDR2 from the germline V gene are MNHEY and SMNVEV (reference sequence). There are 11 residues in the CDR3. V gave up 5 bases and J gave up 5 bases, with 4 bases separating them. Assay used: immunoSEQ multiplex PCR; TCRdb lists only in-frame clones, some missing. The profile shows tens of thousands of clones, around 80% of them singletons. The source is an adult with mismatch repair-deficient cancer. This chain connects TRBV27 to TRBJ2-1; no definite D call. This material consisted of peripheral blood, taken 4 weeks after starting pembrolizumab. This chain's CDR3 is CASSLNNEQFF. CDR3 nucleotide sequence: TGTGCCAGCAGTCTCAACAATGAGCAGTTCTTC.